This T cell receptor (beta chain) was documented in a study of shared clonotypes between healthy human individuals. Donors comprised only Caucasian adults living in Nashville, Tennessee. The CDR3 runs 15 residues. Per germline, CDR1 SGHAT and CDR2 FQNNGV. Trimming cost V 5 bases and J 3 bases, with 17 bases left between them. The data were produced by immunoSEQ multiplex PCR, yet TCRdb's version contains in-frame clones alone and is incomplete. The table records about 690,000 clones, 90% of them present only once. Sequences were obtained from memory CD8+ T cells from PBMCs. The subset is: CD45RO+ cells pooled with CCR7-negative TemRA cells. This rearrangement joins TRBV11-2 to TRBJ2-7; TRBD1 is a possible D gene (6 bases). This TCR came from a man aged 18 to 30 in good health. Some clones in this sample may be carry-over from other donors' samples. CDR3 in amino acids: CASSQGPGSVYEQYF. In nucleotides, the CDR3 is TGTGCCAGCAGCCAGGGGCCGGGGTCGGTCTACGAGCAGTACTTC.